One sample yielded the 19 T cell receptor beta chains listed below, sequenced in a study of shared clonotypes between healthy human individuals. TCRdb's copy holds only in-frame clones and misses some; the assay was immunoSEQ multiplex PCR. The repertoire holds approximately 2.5 million clones, 80% to 95% seen once, with approximately 0.36% in the top ten. Sequenced input: naive CD4+ T cells from PBMCs. The subset: CD45RA+ positively selected. These receptors originate from a man between 18 and 35 years old in good health. Some clones in this sample may be carry-over from other donors' samples.

The chain couples TRBV15 to TRBJ1-3; D perhaps matches TRBD1 (6 bases). Trimming stripped 0 bases from V and 4 bases from J, with 16 bases between. This CDR3 contains 17 residues. Germline lookup yields CDR1 LNHNV and CDR2 YYDKDF (reference sequence). CDR3 DNA sequence: TGTGCCACCAGCAGAGATTGGTACGGGGGCGCAGGAAACACCATATATTTT. Amino acid sequence: CATSRDWYGGAGNTIYF.

The chain has TRBV5-1 and TRBJ2-7, with D hard to call. The V end lost 7 bases, the J end lost 6 bases, and 14 bases lay between the germline ends. Per germline, CDR1 SGHRS and CDR2 YFSETQ. This CDR3 spans 12 amino acids. CDR3 residues: CASGESGPEQYF. CDR3 bases: TGCGCCAGCGGCGAGTCAGGCCCCGAGCAGTACTTC.

The chain recombines TRBV11-2 with TRBJ2-1; D possibly corresponds to TRBD2 (6 bases). V lost 3 bases and J 0 bases, leaving 15 bases between the germline ends. Germline values: CDR1 SGHAT, CDR2 FQNNGV. This CDR3 has 17 amino acids. This CDR3 is CASSFLRGLSSYNEQFF. The CDR3 nucleotides are TGTGCCAGCAGCTTCTTGAGGGGACTTAGCTCCTACAATGAGCAGTTCTTC.

This CDR3 reads CASGTGRPGNTIYF. The CDR3 nucleotides are TGTGCCAGCGGGACAGGGAGGCCTGGAAACACCATATATTTT. The gene calls are TRBV13 and TRBJ1-3; 9 bases fit TRBD1. The CDR3 runs to 14 residues. In germline, CDR1 is PRHDT, CDR2 FYEKMQ (reference sequence). J gave up 2 bases and V 8 bases, and 4 bases lay outside the gene matches.

This clone was observed a handful of times. The sample has other DNA sequences that encode this CDR3 too. The chain links TRBV5-1 to TRBJ2-7; perhaps TRBD1 as D (5 bases). CDR1 and CDR2 from the germline V gene are SGHRS and YFSETQ. The CDR3 extends over 14 amino acids. The V and J ends lost 0 bases and 1 base respectively, with 8 bases between them. The CDR3 sequence: CASSLVAGSYEQYF. The CDR3 nucleotides are TGCGCCAGCAGCTTGGTGGCAGGGTCCTACGAGCAGTACTTC.

This clone was detected only once. This sequence joins TRBV30 and TRBJ1-3; D may be TRBD1 (5 bases). The CDR3 sequence is 17 residues long. The ends were cut back, 0 bases at V and 0 bases at J, with 15 bases in the middle. CDR1 and CDR2 (germline): GTSNPN, SVGIG (reference sequence). Here the CDR3 reads CAWSVLSPGLSGNTIYF. CDR3 bases: TGTGCCTGGAGTGTACTTAGCCCGGGACTCTCTGGAAACACCATATATTTT.

The chain uses TRBV4-1 and TRBJ1-1; D uncertain. The V and J ends lost 4 bases and 4 bases respectively, with 10 bases between them. CDR3 length equals 13 residues. In germline, CDR1 is MGHRA, CDR2 YSYEKL. This CDR3 is CASSPLWGTEAFF. In DNA, the CDR3 is TGCGCCAGCAGCCCACTCTGGGGCACTGAAGCTTTCTTT.

V and J are TRBV5-4 and TRBJ2-1; perhaps TRBD2 as D (6 bases). The V gene lost 5 bases and the J gene lost 6 bases, with 15 bases spanning the gap. Germline V gene sequence: CDR1 SGHNT, CDR2 YYREEE (reference sequence). The length of the CDR3 is 14 residues. The CDR3: CASRVDGRGNEQFF. The CDR3, as DNA: TGTGCCAGCAGGGTCGACGGGAGAGGCAATGAGCAGTTCTTC.

The genes are TRBV27 and TRBJ2-1, with a tentative D call TRBD2 (5 bases). Trimming pared 2 bases from V and 2 bases from J, leaving 10 bases between. This CDR3 comprises 15 residues. Germline CDR1 reads MNHEY; CDR2 reads SMNVEV (reference sequence). CDR3 sequence: CASSLRGIPYNEQFF. The CDR3, as DNA: TGTGCCAGCAGTTTACGGGGAATCCCCTACAATGAGCAGTTCTTC.

The chain employs TRBV7-2 and TRBJ2-2, with 9 nucleotides matching TRBD1. With V trimmed by 4 bases and J by 7 bases, 7 bases remained unmatched. Germline V gene lookup returns CDR1 SGHTA and CDR2 FQGNSA. CDR3 length: 15 residues. This CDR3 reads CASSYLGQGLGELFF. The CDR3 coding sequence is TGTGCCAGCAGCTACTTGGGACAGGGTCTCGGGGAGCTGTTTTTT.

This clone was seen once. The rearrangement uses TRBV5-1 and TRBJ2-1; 10 bases match TRBD2. With 6 bases clipped from V and 5 bases from J, the junction kept 11 bases outside the gene matches. Per the germline V gene, CDR1 is SGHRS and CDR2 is YFSETQ. The CDR3 totals 16 residues. The CDR3 region has the DNA TGCGCCAGCACGACCAACCGACTAGCGGGCAACAATGAGCAGTTCTTC. Amino acid sequence: CASTTNRLAGNNEQFF. The whole variable domain, filled in from reference TRBV5-1 and TRBJ2-1, reads KAGVTQTPRYLIKTRGQQVTLSCSPISGHRSVSWYQQTPGQGLQFLFEYFSETQRNKGNFPGRFSGRQFSNSRSEMNVSTLELGDSALYLCASTTNRLAGNNEQFFGPGTRLTVL.

For this clone: Other nucleotide sequences in the sample specify the same CDR3. J is TRBJ2-3 and V is TRBV29-1; perhaps TRBD2 as D (6 bases). The V gene's germline CDR1 is SQVTM and CDR2 ANQGSEA. The CDR3 runs to 13 residues. V lost 3 bases and J 0 bases, leaving 7 bases between the germline ends. The CDR3 reads CSVERGSTDTQYF. The CDR3 DNA sequence: TGCAGCGTTGAGCGGGGTAGCACAGATACGCAGTATTTT.

The genes are TRBV28 and TRBJ1-1; the D gene is possibly TRBD1 (6 bases). The germline CDR1 and CDR2 sequences are MDHEN and SYDVKM. V lost 6 bases to trimming and J lost 2 bases, with 13 bases between them. The CDR3 is made up of 14 amino acids. The CDR3 DNA is TGTGCCAGCAGCCACCAGGGGAGAAACACTGAAGCTTTCTTT. This codes for CASSHQGRNTEAFF. Full variable domain (rest looked up from reference TRBV28 and TRBJ1-1): DVKVTQSSRYLVKRTGEKVFLECVQDMDHENMFWYRQDPGLGLRLIYFSYDVKMKEKGDIPEGYSVSREKKERFSLILESASTNQTSMYLCASSHQGRNTEAFFGQGTRLTVV.

The chain employs TRBV9 and TRBJ2-1; TRBD1 might be the D (5 bases). With 3 bases removed from V and 5 bases from J, the gap between germline ends came to 12 bases. CDR1 and CDR2 from the germline V gene are SGDLS and YYNGEE. This CDR3 is 14 amino acids long. In nucleotides, the CDR3 is TGTGCCAGCAGCGCCTCGACAGCAAACAATGAGCAGTTCTTC. Protein sequence: CASSASTANNEQFF.

CDR3 sequence (DNA): TGTGCCAGCAAGGAGGTGGGGGAAGCTTTCTTT. Translating gives CASKEVGEAFF. This chain joins TRBV7-8 and TRBJ1-1; D remains ambiguous. Trimming stripped 7 bases from V and 8 bases from J, with 11 bases between. This CDR3 spans 11 amino acids. Germline V gives CDR1 SGHVS, CDR2 FQNEAQ.

This rearrangement joins TRBV2 to TRBJ2-5, with 7 positions matching TRBD2. With 7 bases clipped from V and 7 bases from J, the junction kept 9 bases outside the gene matches. The length of the CDR3 is 13 residues. Germline CDR1 and CDR2: SNHLY and FYNNEI. The CDR3 sequence is CASTGDYRATQYF. In nucleotides, the CDR3 is TGTGCCAGCACCGGGGACTACCGTGCGACCCAGTACTTC.

The gene calls are TRBV5-1 and TRBJ2-6; 12 positions match TRBD2. The CDR3 contains 21 residues. V shed 4 bases, J shed 2 bases, and the junction held 16 bases outside the gene matches. Germline CDR1 and CDR2: SGHRS and YFSETQ. The CDR3 spells CASSLTRSSTSGSTGANVLTF. In DNA, the CDR3 is TGCGCCAGCAGCCTCACTCGATCTTCGACTAGCGGGAGTACTGGGGCCAACGTCCTGACTTTC. The complete variable domain, with remaining parts taken from reference TRBV5-1 and TRBJ2-6, reads KAGVTQTPRYLIKTRGQQVTLSCSPISGHRSVSWYQQTPGQGLQFLFEYFSETQRNKGNFPGRFSGRQFSNSRSEMNVSTLELGDSALYLCASSLTRSSTSGSTGANVLTFGAGSRLTVL.

This chain connects TRBV5-6 to TRBJ2-3, with D perhaps TRBD2 (5 bases). The V and J ends lost 1 base and 0 bases respectively, with 9 bases between them. Germline lookup yields CDR1 SGHDT and CDR2 YYEEEE. This CDR3 contains 15 residues. In nucleotides, the CDR3 is TGTGCCAGCAGCTTGAAGGGAGTCAGCACAGATACGCAGTATTTT. Its protein product is CASSLKGVSTDTQYF.

The V and J genes are TRBV5-1 and TRBJ2-2, with D possibly TRBD1 on 6 matching bases. With 4 bases removed from V and 7 bases from J, the gap between germline ends came to 17 bases. The CDR3 is made up of 15 amino acids. Germline assignment: CDR1 SGHRS and CDR2 YFSETQ. CDR3: CASSPGQPGSGELFF. In DNA, the CDR3 is TGCGCCAGCAGCCCCGGACAGCCCGGCAGCGGGGAGCTGTTTTTT.